The 24 T cell receptor beta chains reported below all come from one sample, sequenced in a study of PD-1 and CTLA-4 blockade in melanoma (dated by TCRdb to about 2021). The library was prepared using the immunoSEQ multiplex PCR assay. TCRdb re-hosts the immuneACCESS table, in-frame sequences only. Its copies lack some clones; in the studies checked, an unresolved V gene accounts for under half of them, and the cause for the rest is not known. Across this sample there are under 40,000 clones, with around 89% seen only once. Around 5.8% of the sample is held by the ten biggest clonotypes. The source was CD8+ T cells from peripheral blood, collected from a patient given anti-PD-1 treatment. Source of these receptors: a human donor with melanoma.

This chain connects TRBV28 to TRBJ1-1, with TRBD1 as a possible D gene (5 bases). The germline CDR1 and CDR2 sequences are MDHEN and SYDVKM. The germline V and J ends were trimmed by 10 bases and 10 bases, with 16 bases remaining between them. The CDR3 length is 11 residues. CDR3 region: CATIRGSGAFF. DNA of the CDR3: TGTGCCACAATCCGGGGGAGCGGAGCTTTCTTT.

V and J are TRBV4-1 and TRBJ1-1; D gene unclear. The length of the CDR3 is 15 residues. V was shortened by 1 base and J by 1 base, with 10 bases between the two germline ends. Germline V gene sequence: CDR1 MGHRA, CDR2 YSYEKL. This chain's CDR3 is CASSQGWEENTEAFF. The CDR3 DNA is TGCGCCAGCAGCCAAGGATGGGAGGAGAACACTGAAGCTTTCTTT.

V gene TRBV14 combines with J gene TRBJ2-7, with D tentatively TRBD1 (5 bases). V lost 4 bases and J 7 bases, leaving 11 bases between the germline ends. Germline V gene lookup returns CDR1 SGHDN and CDR2 FVKESK. The CDR3 spans 12 residues. CDR3 residues: CASSPWGQEQYF. CDR3 bases: TGTGCCAGCAGCCCCTGGGGCCAGGAGCAGTACTTC. Drawing the rest from reference TRBV14 and TRBJ2-7, the complete variable domain is EAGVTQFPSHSVIEKGQTVTLRCDPISGHDNLYWYRRVMGKEIKFLLHFVKESKQDESGMPNNRFLAERTGGTYSTLKVQPAELEDSGVYFCASSPWGQEQYFGPGTRLTVT.

The chain has TRBV18 and TRBJ1-1, with D unclear. This CDR3 spans 14 amino acids. V lost 0 bases, J lost 6 bases, and 11 bases lay in between. CDR1 and CDR2 from the germline V gene are KGHSH and LQKENI. The CDR3 DNA reads as TGTGCCAGCTCACCACCGGTCGGCAACCCTGAAGCTTTCTTT. This gives the protein CASSPPVGNPEAFF.

The J gene is TRBJ1-1, the V gene TRBV19; the D gene is possibly TRBD1 (6 bases). Germline V gene lookup returns CDR1 LNHDA and CDR2 SQIVND (reference sequence). Trimming left V 5 bases short and J 1 base short, with 14 bases between. The CDR3 has 15 amino acids. CDR3 amino acids: CASSSWGGANTEAFF. As DNA, the CDR3 is TGTGCCAGTAGTTCCTGGGGGGGGGCGAACACTGAAGCTTTCTTT.

This clone was observed a single time. The chain carries TRBV15 and TRBJ1-1; D unclear. The CDR3 has 13 amino acids. Looked up from germline, CDR1 is LNHNV and CDR2 is YYDKDF (reference sequence). Trimming left V 4 bases short and J 1 base short, with 7 bases between. In DNA, the CDR3 is TGTGCCACCAGCATCAGCCCGAACACTGAAGCTTTCTTT. Translation: CATSISPNTEAFF.

This clone was counted a single time. The chain employs TRBV5-1 and TRBJ2-1, with 9 bases fitting TRBD2. The CDR3 has 16 residues. Germline V lookup: CDR1 SGHRS, CDR2 YFSETQ. The V gene end was trimmed by 0 bases and the J gene end by 9 bases; junction bases not matched to a gene: 10. CDR3 loop: CASSLAPASGAGEQFF. DNA for the CDR3: TGCGCCAGCAGCTTGGCCCCGGCTAGCGGGGCGGGTGAGCAGTTCTTC.

In this sample, this clone turned up once. This rearrangement joins TRBV4-3 to TRBJ2-3, with 8 bases aligning to TRBD2. The CDR3 totals 18 residues. V shed 1 base and J 0 bases; nucleotides not matched to a gene: 9. CDR1 is LGHNA, CDR2 YSLEER, per germline. The CDR3 DNA is TGCGCCAGCAGCCAAGGCCCCCCCAAGCGGGGGAGCACAGATACGCAGTATTTT. Residues: CASSQGPPKRGSTDTQYF.

V and J are TRBV3-1 (or the pseudogene TRBV3-2) and TRBJ1-2; D not certain. The V end lost 1 base, the J end lost 3 bases, and 9 bases lay between the germline ends. The CDR3 length is 14 residues. Germline CDR1 LGHDT, CDR2 YNNKEL (reference sequence). CDR3 in amino acids: CASSQVGFYYGYTF. The CDR3 bases are TGTGCCAGCAGCCAAGTAGGGTTCTACTATGGCTACACCTTC.

This sequence joins TRBV2 and TRBJ1-1, with a possible D match to TRBD1 (5 bases). CDR1 SNHLY and CDR2 FYNNEI come from the germline V gene. The CDR3 extends over 14 amino acids. V lost 6 bases to trimming and J lost 1 base, with 12 bases between them. The CDR3 sequence: CASSGMGPNTEAFF. The DNA of the CDR3 is TGTGCCAGCAGCGGGATGGGACCGAACACTGAAGCTTTCTTT.

The chain is built from TRBV6-1 and TRBJ2-7, with D perhaps matching TRBD1 or TRBD2 (6 bases each). The germline V gene has CDR1 MNHNS and CDR2 SASEGT. CDR3 size: 14 residues. V lost 1 base, J lost 4 bases, and 11 bases lay in between. In DNA form, the CDR3 reads TGTGCCAGCAGTGAAGGGGGGGCCGTATACGAGCAGTACTTC. Protein sequence: CASSEGGAVYEQYF.

The gene calls are TRBV29-1 and TRBJ2-3; D perhaps matches TRBD2 (5 bases). The CDR3 is 16 residues long. Germline CDR1 and CDR2: SQVTM and ANQGSEA. V was pared by 1 base and J by 2 bases, with 16 bases between. CDR3 DNA sequence: TGCAGCGTTGAAGGAGGGTACTCCGGTCCCACAGATACGCAGTATTTT. The encoded protein is CSVEGGYSGPTDTQYF.

The chain has TRBV7-3 and TRBJ2-2; 8 bases map to TRBD2. V shed 2 bases and J 7 bases; nucleotides not matched to a gene: 0. Germline-derived CDR1 and CDR2 are SGHTA and FQGTGA. There are 13 residues in the CDR3. The DNA for the CDR3 is TGTGCCAGCAGCTTAGGGACTAGCGGGGAGCTGTTTTTT. Its protein product is CASSLGTSGELFF.

This clone was detected only once. V gene TRBV5-1 combines with J gene TRBJ1-2, with 9 bases matching TRBD1. The V and J ends lost 4 bases and 2 bases, in that order; junction bases with no gene match: 6. There are 15 residues in the CDR3. Germline values: CDR1 SGHRS, CDR2 YFSETQ. The CDR3 loop reads CASSPPGTGNYGYTF. CDR3 DNA sequence: TGCGCCAGCAGCCCCCCCGGGACAGGGAACTATGGCTACACCTTC.

The CDR3 bases are TGCGCCAGCAGCTTGGGGGGGGCCGGGACTGAAGCTTTCTTT. Amino acid sequence: CASSLGGAGTEAFF. The chain employs TRBV5-1 and TRBJ1-1; tentatively, D is TRBD1 (6 bases). Trimming stripped 0 bases from V and 5 bases from J, with 11 bases between. The CDR3 has 14 residues. Per germline, CDR1 SGHRS and CDR2 YFSETQ.

This chain joins TRBV2 and TRBJ2-1; D is uncertain. The germline V gene has CDR1 SNHLY and CDR2 FYNNEI. Deletions cut 3 bases from V and 4 bases from J, with 10 bases between. This CDR3 is built from 14 residues. CDR3 in amino acids: CASSDLRRYNEQFF. Here the CDR3 DNA reads TGTGCCAGCAGTGACCTCCGACGGTACAATGAGCAGTTCTTC.

CDR3 bases: TGTGCCAGCAGCTTAGGATCTGTCGTTCACGGGGGCGCCTATGGCTACACCTTC. Protein product: CASSLGSVVHGGAYGYTF. V and J are TRBV7-9 and TRBJ1-2, with a possible D match to TRBD1 (6 bases). This CDR3 has 18 amino acids. CDR1 and CDR2 from the germline V gene are SEHNR and FQNEAQ (reference sequence). Trimming removed 1 base from V and 4 bases from J, with 22 bases in between. Looking up the rest from reference TRBV7-9 and TRBJ1-2 gives the full variable domain: DTGVSQNPRHKITKRGQNVTFRCDPISEHNRLYWYRQTLGQGPEFLTYFQNEAQLEKSRLLSDRFSAERPKGSFSTLEIQRTEQGDSAMYLCASSLGSVVHGGAYGYTFGSGTRLTVV.

The rearrangement links TRBV7-9 to TRBJ2-3, with TRBD1 identical over 9 bases. Germline-derived CDR1 and CDR2 are SEHNR and FQNEAQ (reference sequence). There are 16 residues in the CDR3. Unmatched junction bases numbered 9, after V lost 3 bases and J lost 5 bases. CDR3 protein: CASSFPGDRVGDTQYF. CDR3 in DNA: TGTGCCAGCAGCTTCCCGGGGGACAGGGTTGGAGATACGCAGTATTTT.

This chain connects TRBV10-2 to TRBJ2-5; 9 nucleotides align to TRBD2. The CDR3 runs to 18 residues. The germline gives CDR1 WSHSY, CDR2 SAAADI. V was pared by 2 bases and J by 3 bases, with 13 bases of the junction left unmatched. CDR3 nucleotide sequence: TGCGCCAGCAGTGAGCCGATCAGACTAGCGGTCGAGAAAGAGACCCAGTACTTC. Translation: CASSEPIRLAVEKETQYF.

The V call is TRBV19, the J call TRBJ1-2, with D uncertain. This CDR3 spans 14 amino acids. In germline, CDR1 is LNHDA, CDR2 SQIVND (reference sequence). The V gene lost 6 bases and the J gene lost 2 bases, with 13 bases spanning the gap. DNA for the CDR3: TGTGCCAGTAGCGTCCAGGAGAACAACTATGGCTACACCTTC. Its translation is CASSVQENNYGYTF.

The chain employs TRBV13 and TRBJ1-6, with 8 bases aligning to TRBD1. The CDR3 has 18 residues. Germline V gene data show CDR1 as PRHDT and CDR2 as FYEKMQ (reference sequence). The trim removed 7 bases at V and 0 bases at J, leaving 11 bases unmatched. Here the CDR3 DNA reads TGTGCCAGCACCAATTCCGGGACAGGCGTCTCCTATAATTCACCCCTCCACTTT. Translating it yields CASTNSGTGVSYNSPLHF. The entire variable domain, with the rest obtained from reference TRBV13 and TRBJ1-6, is as follows: AAGVIQSPRHLIKEKRETATLKCYPIPRHDTVYWYQQGPGQDPQFLISFYEKMQSDKGSIPDRFSAQQFSDYHSELNMSSLELGDSALYFCASTNSGTGVSYNSPLHFGNGTRLTVT.

This chain links TRBV29-1 with TRBJ1-2, with 10 bases fitting TRBD1. The CDR3 extends over 13 amino acids. The V gene's germline CDR1 is SQVTM and CDR2 ANQGSEA. The V segment lost 6 bases and the J segment 2 bases; nucleotides outside the gene matches: 3. The CDR3 DNA is TGCAGCGTGGGGACAGGGGAGAACTATGGCTACACCTTC. As protein: CSVGTGENYGYTF. Variable domain in full (rest from reference TRBV29-1 and TRBJ1-2): SAVISQKPSRDICQRGTSLTIQCQVDSQVTMMFWYRQQPGQSLTLIATANQGSEATYESGFVIDKFPISRPNLTFSTLTVSNMSPEDSSIYLCSVGTGENYGYTFGSGTRLTVV.

This chain uses TRBV19 with TRBJ2-7, with 10 bases aligning to TRBD1. The CDR3 sequence is 15 residues long. In germline, CDR1 is LNHDA, CDR2 SQIVND (reference sequence). The V gene end was trimmed by 5 bases and the J gene end by 5 bases; junction bases not matched to a gene: 9. CDR3 DNA sequence: TGTGCCAGTAGTCTACAGGGGACAGGGGTGAACGAGCAGTACTTC. Its protein product is CASSLQGTGVNEQYF.

This chain connects TRBV5-4 to TRBJ1-3; D gene uncertain. The germline V gene encodes CDR1 SGHNT and CDR2 YYREEE (reference sequence). The CDR3 totals 13 residues. The germline V and J ends were trimmed by 3 bases and 7 bases, with 11 bases remaining between them. CDR3 sequence reads: CASSSEGRNTIYF. CDR3 DNA sequence: TGTGCCAGCAGCTCGGAAGGACGGAACACCATATATTTT.